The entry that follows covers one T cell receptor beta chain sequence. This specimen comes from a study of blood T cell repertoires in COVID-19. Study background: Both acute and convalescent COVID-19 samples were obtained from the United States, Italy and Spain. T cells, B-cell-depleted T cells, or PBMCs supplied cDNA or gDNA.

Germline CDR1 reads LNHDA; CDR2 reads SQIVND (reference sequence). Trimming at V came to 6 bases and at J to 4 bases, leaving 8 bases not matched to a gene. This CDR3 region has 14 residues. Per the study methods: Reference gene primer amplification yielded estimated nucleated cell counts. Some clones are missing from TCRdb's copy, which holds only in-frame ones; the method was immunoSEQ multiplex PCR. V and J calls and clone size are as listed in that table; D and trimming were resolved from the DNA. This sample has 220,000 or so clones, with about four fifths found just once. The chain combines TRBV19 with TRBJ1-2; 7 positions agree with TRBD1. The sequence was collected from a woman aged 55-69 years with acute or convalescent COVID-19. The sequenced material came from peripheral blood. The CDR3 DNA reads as TGTGCCAGTAGACTACCAGGGGGAAGCTATGGCTACACCTTC. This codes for CASRLPGGSYGYTF.